This TCR beta chain originates from a study of blood T cell repertoires in COVID-19. Whole-study context: The samples span acute and convalescent COVID-19 from the United States, Italy and Spain.

The CDR3 runs to 13 residues. Per the germline V gene, CDR1 is KGHSH and CDR2 is LQKENI. Trimming stripped 3 bases from V and 2 bases from J, with 7 bases between. Authors' analysis steps: Amplification with reference gene primers provided the estimates of nucleated cell counts. Clones were read by immunoSEQ multiplex PCR, and TCRdb kept only the in-frame ones, dropping some. V and J calls and clone size are given by that table; D and trimming were obtained from the DNA. Seen here are 50,000 to 70,000 clones, about 88% observed once, and the top ten hold approximately 17%. The clonotype comes from a man between 65 and 80 years old with active COVID-19. The genes are TRBV18 and TRBJ2-5; D may be TRBD2 (6 bases). The sample consisted of peripheral blood. The CDR3 spells CASSPRGQETQYF. CDR3 DNA sequence: TGTGCCAGCTCACCCCGGGGGCAAGAGACCCAGTACTTC.